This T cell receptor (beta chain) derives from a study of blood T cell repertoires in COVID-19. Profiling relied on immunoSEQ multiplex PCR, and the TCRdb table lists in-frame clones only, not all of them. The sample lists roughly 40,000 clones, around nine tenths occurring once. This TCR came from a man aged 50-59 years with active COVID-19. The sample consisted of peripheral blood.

CDR3 protein: CASSQSLAGNQETQYF. The CDR3, as DNA: TGTGCCAGCAGCCAAAGTCTAGCGGGCAACCAAGAGACCCAGTACTTC. This chain joins TRBV3-1 (or the pseudogene TRBV3-2) and TRBJ2-5, with 8 bases that match TRBD2. Germline-derived CDR1 and CDR2 are LGHDT and YNNKEL (reference sequence). J gave up 0 bases and V 2 bases, and 5 bases lay outside the gene matches. The CDR3 length is 16 residues.